This is a list of T cell receptor beta chains from one sample in a study of shared clonotypes between healthy human individuals. TCRdb keeps only in-frame clones here, not all; method: immunoSEQ multiplex PCR. The profile covers around 350,000 clones, with around 79% appearing a single time and more than 9% taken by the ten largest. The sample comprised memory CD4+ T cells sorted from blood. The receptors derive from a man between 25 and 39 years old in good health. Each CDR3 is given with its conserved first and last residue. D genes are given only for firm matches.

cdr3_length	d_call	v_call	j_call	cdr3_nt	cdr3_aa
13	-	TRBV27	TRBJ2-7	TGTGCCAGCAGTCTCACAGGTGCCTACGAGCAGTACTTC	CASSLTGAYEQYF
14	TRBD1	TRBV4-1	TRBJ2-5	TGCGCCAGCAGCCCACAGGGGGCGAGGGAGACCCAGTACTTC	CASSPQGARETQYF
14	-	TRBV19	TRBJ1-2	TGTGCCAGTAGTACAAGCGGAGGGGACTATGGCTACACCTTC	CASSTSGGDYGYTF
15	TRBD1	TRBV6-1	TRBJ1-5	TGTGCCAGCAGGAAGGACAGGGTGAGCAATCAGCCCCAGCATTTT	CASRKDRVSNQPQHF
15	-	TRBV9	TRBJ2-7	TGTGCCAGCACCGCGGGTAGCGGACTTACCTACGAGCAGTACTTC	CASTAGSGLTYEQYF
14	TRBD1	TRBV5-6	TRBJ1-2	TGTGCCAGCAGCTTAGGAGACAGGGGTAATGGCTACACCTTC	CASSLGDRGNGYTF
12	-	TRBV19	TRBJ2-1	TGTGCCAGTAGTATATTAAGCGGCGAGCAGTTCTTC	CASSILSGEQFF
16	-	TRBV28	TRBJ2-1	TGTGCCAGCAGCCAAAGGCTTACGGGGAAAGCATATGAGCAGTTCTTC	CASSQRLTGKAYEQFF
14	TRBD1	TRBV5-6	TRBJ2-5	TGTGCCAGCAGCTTACCACAGGGGATTGGGACCCAGTACTTC	CASSLPQGIGTQYF
13	-	TRBV12-5	TRBJ2-5	TGTGCTAGCTCCTCCTCGGCGGGAGAGACCCAGTACTTC	CASSSSAGETQYF
13	-	TRBV30	TRBJ2-7	TGTGCCTGCGGGGGGAGGGGGCGAAGGGAGCAGTACTTC	CACGGRGRREQYF
11	-	TRBV7-8	TRBJ2-5	TGTGCCAGCAGGGAGGAAGAGACCCAGTACTTC	CASREEETQYF
14	-	TRBV4-3	TRBJ1-1	TGCGCCAGCAGCCAAGTACGGGAGAACACTGAAGCTTTCTTT	CASSQVRENTEAFF